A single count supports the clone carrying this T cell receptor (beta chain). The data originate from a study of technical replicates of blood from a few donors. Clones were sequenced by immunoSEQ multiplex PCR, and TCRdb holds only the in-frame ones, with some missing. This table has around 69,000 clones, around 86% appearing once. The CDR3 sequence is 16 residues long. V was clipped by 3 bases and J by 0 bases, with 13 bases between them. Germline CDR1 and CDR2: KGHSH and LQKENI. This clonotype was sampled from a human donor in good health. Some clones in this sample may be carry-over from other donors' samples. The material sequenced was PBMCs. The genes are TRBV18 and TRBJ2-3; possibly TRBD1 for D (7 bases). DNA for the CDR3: TGTGCCAGCTCACCGGAGGGGGCCACTAGCACAGATACGCAGTATTTT. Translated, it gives CASSPEGATSTDTQYF.